This is a list of T cell receptor beta chains from one sample in a study of spatial heterogeneity in lung cancer. TCRdb re-called the 5' RACE reads with MiXCR, one entry per CDR3 protein. In the table there are approximately 13,000 distinct CDR3 sequences, 14% of which are singletons. The specimen was PBMCs, collected at surgery. The receptors come from a male donor with early-stage non-small cell lung cancer. Each CDR3 is given with its conserved first and last residue. Fields, in order: D gene, J gene, clone size, V gene, CDR3 DNA, CDR3 protein. The D gene is left open where the match is weak. The listing skips clone size in some rows; elsewhere it reads once, few, many or a size class.

d_call: .; j_call: TRBJ2-7; clone_size: .; v_call: TRBV7-9; cdr3_nt: TGTGCCAGCAGCAGTGATACAACCTACGAGCAGTACTTC; cdr3_aa: CASSSDTTYEQYF
d_call: .; j_call: TRBJ2-2; clone_size: .; v_call: TRBV20-1; cdr3_nt: TGCAGTGCTAGAGATGGCCTATCGAACACCGGGGAGCTGTTTTTT; cdr3_aa: CSARDGLSNTGELFF
d_call: TRBD2; j_call: TRBJ2-2; clone_size: many; v_call: TRBV4-2; cdr3_nt: TGTGCCAGCAGCCAAGATTGGAGCGGGGGAATCACCGGGGAGCTGTTTTTT; cdr3_aa: CASSQDWSGGITGELFF
d_call: TRBD1; j_call: TRBJ1-2; clone_size: few; v_call: TRBV5-1; cdr3_nt: TGCGCCAGCAGCGAACAGGGGAGCTACACCTTC; cdr3_aa: CASSEQGSYTF
d_call: .; j_call: TRBJ2-7; clone_size: few; v_call: TRBV7-8; cdr3_nt: TGTGCCAGCAGTTCGTACTACCTAGACTACGAGCAGTACTTC; cdr3_aa: CASSSYYLDYEQYF
d_call: .; j_call: TRBJ2-1; clone_size: few; v_call: TRBV29-1; cdr3_nt: TGCAGCGGCCAGAGGGCCCAGGGATATGAGCAGTTCTTC; cdr3_aa: CSGQRAQGYEQFF
d_call: .; j_call: TRBJ2-1; clone_size: few; v_call: TRBV6-4; cdr3_nt: TGTGCCAGCAGTGAGTCCTTACAGGGTAGTGAGCAGTTCTTC; cdr3_aa: CASSESLQGSEQFF
d_call: TRBD2; j_call: TRBJ2-7; clone_size: .; v_call: TRBV20-1; cdr3_nt: TGCAGTGCTAGTACCCCCGGGGGGGCGTCGGACTACGAGCAGTACTTC; cdr3_aa: CSASTPGGASDYEQYF
d_call: .; j_call: TRBJ2-5; clone_size: .; v_call: TRBV7-6; cdr3_nt: TGTGCCAGCAGCTTAGCAGGTGGGATCGGGGTTCAAGAGACCCAGTACTTC; cdr3_aa: CASSLAGGIGVQETQYF
d_call: .; j_call: TRBJ2-5; clone_size: few; v_call: TRBV7-9; cdr3_nt: TGTGCCAGCAGCTCACACCGACAGCTCCAAGAGACCCAGTACTTC; cdr3_aa: CASSSHRQLQETQYF
d_call: .; j_call: TRBJ1-1; clone_size: few; v_call: TRBV13; cdr3_nt: TGTGCCAGCAGCTTCGAGGGGAAGAACACTGAAGCTTTCTTT; cdr3_aa: CASSFEGKNTEAFF
d_call: .; j_call: TRBJ2-4; clone_size: .; v_call: TRBV4-3; cdr3_nt: TGCGCCAGCAGCCAACGAGGAAGGAACATTCAGTACTTC; cdr3_aa: CASSQRGRNIQYF
d_call: .; j_call: TRBJ1-4; clone_size: .; v_call: TRBV7-2; cdr3_nt: TGTGCCAGCAGCTTTTCCCTAAATGAAAAACTGTTTTTT; cdr3_aa: CASSFSLNEKLFF
d_call: .; j_call: TRBJ2-1; clone_size: .; v_call: TRBV10-3; cdr3_nt: TGTGCCATCAGTGGAGTGGCTGGGTCGGAGAATGAGCAGTTCTTC; cdr3_aa: CAISGVAGSENEQFF
d_call: TRBD1; j_call: TRBJ1-6; clone_size: few; v_call: TRBV3-1; cdr3_nt: TGTGCCAGCAGCCCGCCGACTTCCCAGGGGGCCGGGGATTCACCCCTCCACTTT; cdr3_aa: CASSPPTSQGAGDSPLHF
d_call: .; j_call: TRBJ2-2; clone_size: many; v_call: TRBV6-5; cdr3_nt: TGTGCCACCGGACGGGGGGCGCAGACCGGGGAGCTGTTTTTT; cdr3_aa: CATGRGAQTGELFF
d_call: .; j_call: TRBJ1-2; clone_size: .; v_call: TRBV27; cdr3_nt: TGTGCCAGCAGTTCACTCCCGCCCTCAATGGGGGGCTACACCTTC; cdr3_aa: CASSSLPPSMGGYTF
d_call: TRBD1; j_call: TRBJ2-3; clone_size: .; v_call: TRBV10-3; cdr3_nt: TGTGCCATCAGGGCCGCCGGGACAGGGACAGATACGCAGTATTTT; cdr3_aa: CAIRAAGTGTDTQYF
d_call: .; j_call: TRBJ2-2; clone_size: many; v_call: TRBV28; cdr3_nt: TGTGCCAGCAGTCCCCGGTCCTTTAACACCGGGGAGCTGTTTTTT; cdr3_aa: CASSPRSFNTGELFF
d_call: .; j_call: TRBJ1-1; clone_size: .; v_call: TRBV7-2; cdr3_nt: TGTGCCAGCAGCTCCTACGATGGGGCTTTCTTT; cdr3_aa: CASSSYDGAFF
d_call: TRBD1; j_call: TRBJ2-7; clone_size: many; v_call: TRBV10-3; cdr3_nt: TGTGCCATCAGCCGGGACAGGGCGGACGAGCAGTACTTC; cdr3_aa: CAISRDRADEQYF
d_call: .; j_call: TRBJ2-7; clone_size: few; v_call: TRBV5-1; cdr3_nt: TGCGCCAGCAGCTTGTCCGGTACCTACGAGCAGTACTTC; cdr3_aa: CASSLSGTYEQYF
d_call: .; j_call: TRBJ1-5; clone_size: medium-sized; v_call: TRBV24-1; cdr3_nt: TGTGCCACCAGTACGGTCGGCAATCAGCCCCAGCATTTT; cdr3_aa: CATSTVGNQPQHF
d_call: .; j_call: TRBJ2-1; clone_size: few; v_call: TRBV20-1; cdr3_nt: TGCAGTGCTAGAACCGGCACGGGGAATGAGCAGTTCTTC; cdr3_aa: CSARTGTGNEQFF
d_call: TRBD1; j_call: TRBJ1-2; clone_size: few; v_call: TRBV3-1; cdr3_nt: TGTGCCAGCAGCGAGGAGAACAGGGGGTTAAACTATGGCTACACCTTC; cdr3_aa: CASSEENRGLNYGYTF
d_call: .; j_call: TRBJ1-2; clone_size: many; v_call: TRBV5-4; cdr3_nt: TGTGCCAGCAGCTGGGAGGACAGCAGGTCGGGCTACACCTTC; cdr3_aa: CASSWEDSRSGYTF
d_call: TRBD2; j_call: TRBJ2-1; clone_size: few; v_call: TRBV7-9; cdr3_nt: TGTGCCAGCAGCGCCAAGCGGGGGGGCTCCTACAATGAGCAGTTCTTC; cdr3_aa: CASSAKRGGSYNEQFF
d_call: TRBD2; j_call: TRBJ2-1; clone_size: many; v_call: TRBV27; cdr3_nt: TGTGCCACCAGGAGTAGCGGGGTTTCGGGCCGCAACAATGAGCAGTTCTTC; cdr3_aa: CATRSSGVSGRNNEQFF
d_call: TRBD2; j_call: TRBJ2-3; clone_size: few; v_call: TRBV6-2/TRBV6-3; cdr3_nt: TGTGCCAGCAGTTTAGGGCGACTAGCGGCTAGCACAGATACGCAGTATTTT; cdr3_aa: CASSLGRLAASTDTQYF
d_call: .; j_call: TRBJ1-1; clone_size: medium-sized; v_call: TRBV4-1; cdr3_nt: TGCGCCAGCAGCCAAGAATGGATTGGGGGCACTGAAGCTTTCTTT; cdr3_aa: CASSQEWIGGTEAFF
d_call: TRBD2; j_call: TRBJ2-5; clone_size: many; v_call: TRBV10-3; cdr3_nt: TGTGCCGCGTCTAGCGGGGGGGACGTGGAGACCCAGTACTTC; cdr3_aa: CAASSGGDVETQYF
d_call: TRBD2; j_call: TRBJ2-1; clone_size: .; v_call: TRBV5-6; cdr3_nt: TGTGCCAGCAGCTTACTACCGGGACTAGCGGTATACAATGAGCAGTTCTTC; cdr3_aa: CASSLLPGLAVYNEQFF
d_call: .; j_call: TRBJ1-1; clone_size: .; v_call: TRBV3-1; cdr3_nt: TGTGCCAGCACTCGTTACGAGAACACTGAAGCTTTCTTT; cdr3_aa: CASTRYENTEAFF
d_call: .; j_call: TRBJ2-3; clone_size: .; v_call: TRBV29-1; cdr3_nt: TGCAGCGTTGCCCGTCATACGCAGTATTTT; cdr3_aa: CSVARHTQYF
d_call: .; j_call: TRBJ1-1; clone_size: .; v_call: TRBV5-1; cdr3_nt: TGCGCCAGCAGCTTGGGTCAGGAGGGTGAAGCTTTCTTT; cdr3_aa: CASSLGQEGEAFF
d_call: TRBD1; j_call: TRBJ2-1; clone_size: medium-sized; v_call: TRBV30; cdr3_nt: TGTGCCTGGAGCGGACAGGACCCCCTTTCCTACAATGAGCAGTTCTTC; cdr3_aa: CAWSGQDPLSYNEQFF
d_call: .; j_call: TRBJ2-4; clone_size: few; v_call: TRBV27; cdr3_nt: TGTGCCAGCAGTTTAAAGGCAGGGCCCCTAGCCAAAAACATTCAGTACTTC; cdr3_aa: CASSLKAGPLAKNIQYF